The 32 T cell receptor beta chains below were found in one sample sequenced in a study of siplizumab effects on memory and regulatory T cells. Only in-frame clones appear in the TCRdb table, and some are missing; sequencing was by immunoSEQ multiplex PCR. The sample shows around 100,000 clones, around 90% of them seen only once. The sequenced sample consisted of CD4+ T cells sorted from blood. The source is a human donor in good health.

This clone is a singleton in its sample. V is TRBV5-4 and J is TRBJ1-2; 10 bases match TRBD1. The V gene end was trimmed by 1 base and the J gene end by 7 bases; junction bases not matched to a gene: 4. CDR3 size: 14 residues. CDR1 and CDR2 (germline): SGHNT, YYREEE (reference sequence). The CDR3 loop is CASSLTDRGPGYTF. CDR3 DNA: TGTGCCAGCAGCTTGACAGACAGGGGGCCTGGCTACACCTTC. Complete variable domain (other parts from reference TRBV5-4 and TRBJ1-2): ETGVTQSPTHLIKTRGQQVTLRCSSQSGHNTVSWYQQALGQGPQFIFQYYREEENGRGNFPPRFSGLQFPNYSSELNVNALELDDSALYLCASSLTDRGPGYTFGSGTRLTVV.

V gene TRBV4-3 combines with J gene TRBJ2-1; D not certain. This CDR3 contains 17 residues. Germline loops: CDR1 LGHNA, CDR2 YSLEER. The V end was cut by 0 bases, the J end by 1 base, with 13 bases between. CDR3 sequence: CASSQDLPRVSYNEQFF. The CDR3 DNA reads TGCGCCAGCAGCCAAGATCTCCCCCGGGTTTCCTACAATGAGCAGTTCTTC.

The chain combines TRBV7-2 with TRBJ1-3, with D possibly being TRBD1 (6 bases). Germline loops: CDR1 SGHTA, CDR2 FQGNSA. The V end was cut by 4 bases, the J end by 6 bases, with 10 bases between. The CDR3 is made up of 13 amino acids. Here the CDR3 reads CASSWDTLNTIYF. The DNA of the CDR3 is TGTGCCAGCAGCTGGGACACCTTAAACACCATATATTTT.

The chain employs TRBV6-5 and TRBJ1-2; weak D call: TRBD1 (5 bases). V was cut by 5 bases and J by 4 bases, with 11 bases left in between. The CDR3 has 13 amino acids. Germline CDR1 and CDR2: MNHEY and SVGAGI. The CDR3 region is CASSKGAIYGYTF. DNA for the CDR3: TGTGCCAGCAGTAAAGGGGCTATCTATGGCTACACCTTC.

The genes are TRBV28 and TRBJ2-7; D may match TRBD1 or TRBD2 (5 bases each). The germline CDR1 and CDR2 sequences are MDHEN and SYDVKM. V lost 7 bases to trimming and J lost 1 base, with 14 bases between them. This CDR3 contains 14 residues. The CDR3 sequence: CASTNPGRSYEQYF. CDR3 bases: TGTGCCAGCACCAACCCGGGACGGTCCTACGAGCAGTACTTC. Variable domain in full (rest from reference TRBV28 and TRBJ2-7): DVKVTQSSRYLVKRTGEKVFLECVQDMDHENMFWYRQDPGLGLRLIYFSYDVKMKEKGDIPEGYSVSREKKERFSLILESASTNQTSMYLCASTNPGRSYEQYFGPGTRLTVT.

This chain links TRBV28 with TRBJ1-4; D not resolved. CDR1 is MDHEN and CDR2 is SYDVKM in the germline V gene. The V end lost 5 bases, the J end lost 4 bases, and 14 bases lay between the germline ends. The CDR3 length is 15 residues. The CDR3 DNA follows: TGTGCCAGCAGTGGCAATCCGGGAGATAATGAAAAACTGTTTTTT. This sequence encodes CASSGNPGDNEKLFF.

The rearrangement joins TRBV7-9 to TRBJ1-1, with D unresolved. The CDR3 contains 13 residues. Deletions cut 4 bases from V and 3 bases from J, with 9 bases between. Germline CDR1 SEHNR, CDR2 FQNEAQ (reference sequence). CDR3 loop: CASSSQWDTEAFF. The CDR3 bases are TGTGCCAGCAGCTCCCAGTGGGACACTGAAGCTTTCTTT.

The CDR3 spells CASSRTNTDTQYF. In DNA form, the CDR3 reads TGTGCCAGCAGCCGGACTAACACAGATACGCAGTATTTT. The chain joins TRBV5-6 to TRBJ2-3; D is perhaps TRBD2 (6 bases). Germline V lookup: CDR1 SGHDT, CDR2 YYEEEE. This CDR3 region has 13 residues. The ends were cut back, 4 bases at V and 2 bases at J, with 8 bases in the middle.

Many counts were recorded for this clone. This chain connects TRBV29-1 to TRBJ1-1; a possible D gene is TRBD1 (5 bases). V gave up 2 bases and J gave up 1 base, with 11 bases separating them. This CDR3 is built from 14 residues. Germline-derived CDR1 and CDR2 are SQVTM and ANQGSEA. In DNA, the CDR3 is TGCAGCGTTGAAATTACAGGAACGAACACTGAAGCTTTCTTT. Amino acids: CSVEITGTNTEAFF. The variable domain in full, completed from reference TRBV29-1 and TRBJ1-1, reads SAVISQKPSRDICQRGTSLTIQCQVDSQVTMMFWYRQQPGQSLTLIATANQGSEATYESGFVIDKFPISRPNLTFSTLTVSNMSPEDSSIYLCSVEITGTNTEAFFGQGTRLTVV.

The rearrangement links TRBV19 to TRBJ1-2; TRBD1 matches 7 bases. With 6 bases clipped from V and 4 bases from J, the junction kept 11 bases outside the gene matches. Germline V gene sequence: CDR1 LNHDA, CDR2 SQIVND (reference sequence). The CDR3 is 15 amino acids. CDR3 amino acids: CASSVTGDSFYGYTF. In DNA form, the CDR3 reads TGTGCCAGTAGCGTAACAGGGGACAGCTTCTATGGCTACACCTTC.

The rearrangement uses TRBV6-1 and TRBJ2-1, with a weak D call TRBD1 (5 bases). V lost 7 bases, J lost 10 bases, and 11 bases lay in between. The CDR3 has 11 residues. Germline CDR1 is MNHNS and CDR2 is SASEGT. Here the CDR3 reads CASIGADEQFF. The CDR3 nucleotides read TGTGCCAGCATAGGGGCGGACGAGCAGTTCTTC.

CDR3 sequence reads: CASSPGENTEAFF. The CDR3 coding sequence is TGTGCCAGCTCACCGGGGGAGAACACTGAAGCTTTCTTT. This chain links TRBV18 with TRBJ1-1; maybe TRBD1 (5 bases). V lost 3 bases to trimming and J lost 1 base, with 6 bases between them. The CDR3 is 13 amino acids. Germline V gene lookup returns CDR1 KGHSH and CDR2 LQKENI.

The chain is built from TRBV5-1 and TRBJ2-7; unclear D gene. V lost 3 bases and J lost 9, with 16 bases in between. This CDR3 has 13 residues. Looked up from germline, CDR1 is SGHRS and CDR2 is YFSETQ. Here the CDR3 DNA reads TGCGCCAGCAGCTATATAGAATATTCGACGCAGTACTTC. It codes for CASSYIEYSTQYF.

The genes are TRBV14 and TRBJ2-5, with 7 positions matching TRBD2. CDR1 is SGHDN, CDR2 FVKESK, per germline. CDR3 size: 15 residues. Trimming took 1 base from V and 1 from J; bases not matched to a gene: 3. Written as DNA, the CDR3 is TGTGCCAGCAGCCAAGGGGGGGGAGGCCAAGAGACCCAGTACTTC. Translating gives CASSQGGGGQETQYF. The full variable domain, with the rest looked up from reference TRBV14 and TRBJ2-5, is EAGVTQFPSHSVIEKGQTVTLRCDPISGHDNLYWYRRVMGKEIKFLLHFVKESKQDESGMPNNRFLAERTGGTYSTLKVQPAELEDSGVYFCASSQGGGGQETQYFGPGTRLLVL.

CDR3 DNA sequence: TGTGCCAGCAGCCCAATCGGACGGGGAGAGACCCAGTACTTC. It encodes CASSPIGRGETQYF. The rearrangement joins TRBV5-4 to TRBJ2-5; D possibly corresponds to TRBD2 (5 bases). The CDR3 covers 14 residues. CDR1 SGHNT and CDR2 YYREEE come from the germline V gene (reference sequence). V was shortened by 4 bases and J by 4 bases, with 14 bases between the two germline ends.

The CDR3 sequence: CASSTRRRGQDGYTF. CDR3 sequence (DNA): TGTGCCAGCAGTACCCGCCGAAGGGGGCAAGATGGCTACACCTTC. V is TRBV6-1 and J is TRBJ1-2; 7 nucleotides line up with TRBD1. CDR1 is MNHNS, CDR2 SASEGT, per germline. This CDR3 region has 15 residues. Trimming cost V 5 bases and J 6 bases; bases outside gene matches: 12.

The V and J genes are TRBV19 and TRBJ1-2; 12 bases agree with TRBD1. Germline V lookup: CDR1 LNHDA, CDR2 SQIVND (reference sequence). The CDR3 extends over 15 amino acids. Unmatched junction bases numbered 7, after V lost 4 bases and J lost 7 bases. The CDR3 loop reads CASSTQGQGARGYTF. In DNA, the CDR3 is TGTGCCAGTAGTACCCAGGGACAGGGGGCTCGTGGCTACACCTTC. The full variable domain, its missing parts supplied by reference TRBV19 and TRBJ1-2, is DGGITQSPKYLFRKEGQNVTLSCEQNLNHDAMYWYRQDPGQGLRLIYYSQIVNDFQKGDIAEGYSVSREKKESFPLTVTSAQKNPTAFYLCASSTQGQGARGYTFGSGTRLTVV.

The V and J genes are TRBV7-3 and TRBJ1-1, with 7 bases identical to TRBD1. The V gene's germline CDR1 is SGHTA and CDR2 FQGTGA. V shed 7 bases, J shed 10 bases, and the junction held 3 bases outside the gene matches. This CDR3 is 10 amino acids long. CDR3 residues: CASTTGVAFF. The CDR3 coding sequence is TGTGCCAGCACCACAGGGGTAGCTTTCTTT.

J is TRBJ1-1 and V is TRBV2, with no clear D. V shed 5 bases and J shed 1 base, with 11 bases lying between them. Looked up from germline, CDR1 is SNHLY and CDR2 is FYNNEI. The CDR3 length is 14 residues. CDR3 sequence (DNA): TGTGCCAGCAGTTTACGGAATACGAACACTGAAGCTTTCTTT. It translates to CASSLRNTNTEAFF.

The CDR3 is CASVARQLSGNTIYF. The CDR3 bases are TGTGCCAGCGTTGCGCGACAACTCTCTGGAAACACCATATATTTT. The rearrangement uses TRBV2 and TRBJ1-3; no clear D gene. Germline values: CDR1 SNHLY, CDR2 FYNNEI. There are 15 residues in the CDR3. Between the trimmed V and J ends, which lost 8 bases and 0 bases, there was a span of 14 bases.

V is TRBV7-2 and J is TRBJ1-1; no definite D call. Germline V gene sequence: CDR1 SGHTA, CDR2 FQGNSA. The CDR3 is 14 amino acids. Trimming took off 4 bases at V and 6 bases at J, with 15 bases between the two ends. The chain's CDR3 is CASSSWEARSEAFF. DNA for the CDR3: TGTGCCAGCAGCTCCTGGGAGGCAAGGTCTGAAGCTTTCTTT.

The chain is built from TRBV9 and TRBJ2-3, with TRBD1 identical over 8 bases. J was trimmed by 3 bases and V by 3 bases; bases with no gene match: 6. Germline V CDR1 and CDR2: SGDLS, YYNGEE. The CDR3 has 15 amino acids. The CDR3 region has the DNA TGTGCCAGCAGCGAGGGGACAGGAGGAACAGATACGCAGTATTTT. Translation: CASSEGTGGTDTQYF.

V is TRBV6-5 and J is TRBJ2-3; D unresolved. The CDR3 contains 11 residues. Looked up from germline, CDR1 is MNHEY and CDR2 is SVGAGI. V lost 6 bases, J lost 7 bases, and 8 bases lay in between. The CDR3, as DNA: TGTGCCAGCAGGGATACTCATACGCAGTATTTT. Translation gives CASRDTHTQYF.

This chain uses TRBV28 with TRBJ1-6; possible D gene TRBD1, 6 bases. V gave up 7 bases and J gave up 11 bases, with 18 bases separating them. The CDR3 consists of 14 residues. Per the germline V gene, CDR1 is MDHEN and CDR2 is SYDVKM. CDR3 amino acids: CASTLGGYHPPLHF. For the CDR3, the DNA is TGTGCCAGCACCCTGGGGGGCTATCATCCACCCCTCCACTTT.

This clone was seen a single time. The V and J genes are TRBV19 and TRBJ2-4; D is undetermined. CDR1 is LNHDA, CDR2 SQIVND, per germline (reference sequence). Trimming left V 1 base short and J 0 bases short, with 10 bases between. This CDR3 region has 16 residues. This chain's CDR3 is CASSIAHGVAKNIQYF. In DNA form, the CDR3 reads TGTGCCAGTAGTATAGCCCATGGGGTAGCCAAAAACATTCAGTACTTC.

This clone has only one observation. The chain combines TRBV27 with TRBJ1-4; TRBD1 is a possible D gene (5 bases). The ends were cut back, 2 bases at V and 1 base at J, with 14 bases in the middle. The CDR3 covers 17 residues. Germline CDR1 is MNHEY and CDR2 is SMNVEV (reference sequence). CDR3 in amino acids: CASSLGPGPLTNEKLFF. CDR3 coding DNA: TGTGCCAGCAGTTTAGGACCGGGGCCCCTAACTAATGAAAAACTGTTTTTT.

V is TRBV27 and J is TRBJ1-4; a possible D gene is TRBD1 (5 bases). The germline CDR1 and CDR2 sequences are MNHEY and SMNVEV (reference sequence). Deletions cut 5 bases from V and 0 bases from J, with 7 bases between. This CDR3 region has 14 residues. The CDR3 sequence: CASSRGATNEKLFF. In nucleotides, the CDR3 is TGTGCCAGCAGTAGGGGTGCAACTAATGAAAAACTGTTTTTT.

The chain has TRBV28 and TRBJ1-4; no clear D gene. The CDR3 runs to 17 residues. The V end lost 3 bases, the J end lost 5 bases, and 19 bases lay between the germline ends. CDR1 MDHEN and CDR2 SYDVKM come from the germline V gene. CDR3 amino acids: CASSFPLGGMENEKLFF. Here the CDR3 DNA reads TGTGCCAGCAGTTTCCCCCTAGGAGGGATGGAGAATGAAAAACTGTTTTTT. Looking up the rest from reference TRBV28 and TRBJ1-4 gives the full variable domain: DVKVTQSSRYLVKRTGEKVFLECVQDMDHENMFWYRQDPGLGLRLIYFSYDVKMKEKGDIPEGYSVSREKKERFSLILESASTNQTSMYLCASSFPLGGMENEKLFFGSGTQLSVL.

CDR3 residues: CASSLKRSSVTYEQYF. CDR3 bases: TGTGCCAGCAGCTTGAAAAGGTCTAGCGTCACCTACGAGCAGTACTTC. This chain links TRBV5-6 with TRBJ2-7, with D maybe TRBD2 (6 bases). The germline V gene has CDR1 SGHDT and CDR2 YYEEEE. The CDR3 runs 16 residues. The germline V and J ends were trimmed by 1 base and 2 bases, with 16 bases remaining between them.

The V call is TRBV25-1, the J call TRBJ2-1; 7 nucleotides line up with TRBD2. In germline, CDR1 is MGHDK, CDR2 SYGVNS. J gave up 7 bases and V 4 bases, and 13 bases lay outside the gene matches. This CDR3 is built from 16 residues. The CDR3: CASSGPAPGGRNEQFF. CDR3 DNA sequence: TGTGCCAGCAGTGGGCCCGCCCCGGGGGGAAGGAATGAGCAGTTCTTC.

The CDR3 bases are TGTGCCAGCAGCCACCTTAGCGGGGGGGAGACCCAGTACTTC. This gives the protein CASSHLSGGETQYF. V gene TRBV7-2 combines with J gene TRBJ2-5; 10 nucleotides match TRBD2. CDR1 is SGHTA and CDR2 is FQGNSA in the germline V gene. CDR3 length equals 14 residues. V shed 5 bases and J 5 bases; nucleotides not matched to a gene: 5. Complete variable domain (other parts from reference TRBV7-2 and TRBJ2-5): GAGVSQSPSNKVTEKGKDVELRCDPISGHTALYWYRQSLGQGLEFLIYFQGNSAPDKSGLPSDRFSAERTGGSVSTLTIQRTQQEDSAVYLCASSHLSGGETQYFGPGTRLLVL.

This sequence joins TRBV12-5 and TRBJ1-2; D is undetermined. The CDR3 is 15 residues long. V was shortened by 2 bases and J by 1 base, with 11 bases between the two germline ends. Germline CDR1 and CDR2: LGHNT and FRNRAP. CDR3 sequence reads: CASGLSRAVNYGYTF. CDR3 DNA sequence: TGTGCTAGTGGTTTGTCGCGGGCGGTTAACTATGGCTACACCTTC.